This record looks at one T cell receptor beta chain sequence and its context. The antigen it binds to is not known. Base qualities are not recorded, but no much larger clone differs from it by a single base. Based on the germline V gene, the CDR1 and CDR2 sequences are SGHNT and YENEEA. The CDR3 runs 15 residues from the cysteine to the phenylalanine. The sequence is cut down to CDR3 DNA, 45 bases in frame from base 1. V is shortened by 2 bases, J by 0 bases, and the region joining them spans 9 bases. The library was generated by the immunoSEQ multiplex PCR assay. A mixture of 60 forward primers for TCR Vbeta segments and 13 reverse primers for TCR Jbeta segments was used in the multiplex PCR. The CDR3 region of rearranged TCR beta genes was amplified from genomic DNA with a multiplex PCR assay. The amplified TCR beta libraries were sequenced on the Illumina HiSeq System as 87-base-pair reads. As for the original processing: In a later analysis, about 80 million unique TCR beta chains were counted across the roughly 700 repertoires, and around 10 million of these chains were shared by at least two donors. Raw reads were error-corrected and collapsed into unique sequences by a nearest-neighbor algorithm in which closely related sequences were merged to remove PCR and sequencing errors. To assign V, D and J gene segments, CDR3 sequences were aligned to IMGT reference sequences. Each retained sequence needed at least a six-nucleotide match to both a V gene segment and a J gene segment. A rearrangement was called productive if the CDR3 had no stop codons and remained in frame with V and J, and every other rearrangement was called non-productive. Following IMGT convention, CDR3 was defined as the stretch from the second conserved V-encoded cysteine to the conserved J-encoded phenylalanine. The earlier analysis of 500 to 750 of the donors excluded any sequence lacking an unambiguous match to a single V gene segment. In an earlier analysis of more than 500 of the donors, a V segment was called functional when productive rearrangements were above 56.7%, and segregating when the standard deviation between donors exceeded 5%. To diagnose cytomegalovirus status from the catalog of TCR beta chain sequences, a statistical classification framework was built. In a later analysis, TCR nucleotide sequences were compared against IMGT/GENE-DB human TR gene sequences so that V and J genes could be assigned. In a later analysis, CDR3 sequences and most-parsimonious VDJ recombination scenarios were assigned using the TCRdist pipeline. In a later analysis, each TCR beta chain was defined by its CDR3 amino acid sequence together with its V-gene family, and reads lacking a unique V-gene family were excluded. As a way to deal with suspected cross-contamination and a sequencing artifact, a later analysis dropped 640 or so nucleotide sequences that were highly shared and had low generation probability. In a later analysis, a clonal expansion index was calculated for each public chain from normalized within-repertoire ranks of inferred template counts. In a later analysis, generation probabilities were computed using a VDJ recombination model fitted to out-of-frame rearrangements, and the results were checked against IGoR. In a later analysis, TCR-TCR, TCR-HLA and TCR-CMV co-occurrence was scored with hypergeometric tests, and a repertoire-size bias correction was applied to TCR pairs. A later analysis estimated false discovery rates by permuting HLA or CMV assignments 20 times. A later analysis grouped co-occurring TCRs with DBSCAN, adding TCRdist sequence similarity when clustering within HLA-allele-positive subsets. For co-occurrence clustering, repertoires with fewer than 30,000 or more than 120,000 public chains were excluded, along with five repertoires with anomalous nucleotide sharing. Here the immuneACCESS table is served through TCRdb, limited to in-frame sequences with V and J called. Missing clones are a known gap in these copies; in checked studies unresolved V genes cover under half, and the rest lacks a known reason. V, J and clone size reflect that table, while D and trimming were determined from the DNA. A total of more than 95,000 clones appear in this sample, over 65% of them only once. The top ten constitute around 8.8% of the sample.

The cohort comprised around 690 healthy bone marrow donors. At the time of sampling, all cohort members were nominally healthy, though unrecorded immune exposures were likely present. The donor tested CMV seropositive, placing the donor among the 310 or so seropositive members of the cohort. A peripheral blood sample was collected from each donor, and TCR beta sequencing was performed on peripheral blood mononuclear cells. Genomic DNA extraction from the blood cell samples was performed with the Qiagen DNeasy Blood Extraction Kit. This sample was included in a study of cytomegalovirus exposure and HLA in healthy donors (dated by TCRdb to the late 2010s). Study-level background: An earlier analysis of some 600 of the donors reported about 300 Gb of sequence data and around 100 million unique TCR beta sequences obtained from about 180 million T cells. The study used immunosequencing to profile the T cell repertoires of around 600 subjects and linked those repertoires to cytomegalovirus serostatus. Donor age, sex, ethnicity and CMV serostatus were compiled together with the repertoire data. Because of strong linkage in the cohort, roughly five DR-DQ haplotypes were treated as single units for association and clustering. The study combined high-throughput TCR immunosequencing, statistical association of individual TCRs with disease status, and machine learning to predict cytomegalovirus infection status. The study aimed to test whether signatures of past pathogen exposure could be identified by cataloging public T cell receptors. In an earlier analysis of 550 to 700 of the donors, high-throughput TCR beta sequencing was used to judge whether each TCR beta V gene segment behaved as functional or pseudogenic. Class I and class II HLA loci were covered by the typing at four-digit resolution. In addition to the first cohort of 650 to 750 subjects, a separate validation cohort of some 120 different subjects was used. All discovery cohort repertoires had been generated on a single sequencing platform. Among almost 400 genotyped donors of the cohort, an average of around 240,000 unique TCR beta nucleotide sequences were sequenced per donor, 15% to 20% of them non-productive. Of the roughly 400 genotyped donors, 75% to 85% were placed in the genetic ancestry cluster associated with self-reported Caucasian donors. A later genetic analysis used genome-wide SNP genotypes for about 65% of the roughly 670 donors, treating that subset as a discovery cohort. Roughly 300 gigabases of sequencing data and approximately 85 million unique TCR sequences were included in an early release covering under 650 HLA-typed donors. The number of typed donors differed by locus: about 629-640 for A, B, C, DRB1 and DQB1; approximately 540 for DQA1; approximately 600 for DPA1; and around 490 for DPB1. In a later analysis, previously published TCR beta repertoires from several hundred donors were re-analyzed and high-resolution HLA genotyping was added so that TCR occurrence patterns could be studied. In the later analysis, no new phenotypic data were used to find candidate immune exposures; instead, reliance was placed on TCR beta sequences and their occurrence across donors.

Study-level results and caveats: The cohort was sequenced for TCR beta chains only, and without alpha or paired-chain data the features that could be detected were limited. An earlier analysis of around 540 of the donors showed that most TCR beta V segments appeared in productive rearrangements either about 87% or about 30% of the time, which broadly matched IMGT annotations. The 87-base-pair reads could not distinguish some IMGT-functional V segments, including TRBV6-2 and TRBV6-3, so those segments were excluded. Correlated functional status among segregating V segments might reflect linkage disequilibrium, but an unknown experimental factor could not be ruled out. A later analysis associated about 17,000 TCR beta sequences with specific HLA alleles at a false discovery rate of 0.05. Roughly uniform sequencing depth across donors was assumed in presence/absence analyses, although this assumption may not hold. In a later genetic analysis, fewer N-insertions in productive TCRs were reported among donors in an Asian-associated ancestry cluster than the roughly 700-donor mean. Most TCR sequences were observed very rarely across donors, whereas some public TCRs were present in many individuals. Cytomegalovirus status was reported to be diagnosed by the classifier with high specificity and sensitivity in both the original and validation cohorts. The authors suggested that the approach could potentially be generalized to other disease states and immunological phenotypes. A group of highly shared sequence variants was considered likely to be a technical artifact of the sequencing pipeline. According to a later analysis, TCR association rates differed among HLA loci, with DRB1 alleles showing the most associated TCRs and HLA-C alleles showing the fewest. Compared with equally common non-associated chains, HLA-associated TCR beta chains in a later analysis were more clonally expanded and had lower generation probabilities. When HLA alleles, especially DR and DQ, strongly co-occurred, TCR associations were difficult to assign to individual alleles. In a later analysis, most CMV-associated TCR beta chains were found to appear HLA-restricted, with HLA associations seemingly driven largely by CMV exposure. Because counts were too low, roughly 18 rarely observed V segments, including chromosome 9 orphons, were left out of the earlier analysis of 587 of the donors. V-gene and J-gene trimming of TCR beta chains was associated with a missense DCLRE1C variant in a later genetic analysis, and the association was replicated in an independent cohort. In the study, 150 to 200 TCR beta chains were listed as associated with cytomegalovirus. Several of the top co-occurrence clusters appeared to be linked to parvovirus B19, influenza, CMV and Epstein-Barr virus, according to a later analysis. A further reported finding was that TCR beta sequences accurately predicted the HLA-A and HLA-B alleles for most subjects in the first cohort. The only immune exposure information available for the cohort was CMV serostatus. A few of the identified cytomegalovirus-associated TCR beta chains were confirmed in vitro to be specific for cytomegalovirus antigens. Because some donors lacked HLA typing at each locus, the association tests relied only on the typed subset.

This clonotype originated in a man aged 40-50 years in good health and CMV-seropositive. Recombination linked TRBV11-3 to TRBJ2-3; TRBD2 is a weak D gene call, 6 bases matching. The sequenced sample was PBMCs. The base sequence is TGTGCCAGCAGCTTAACAAGCGGGAGCACAGATACGCAGTATTTT. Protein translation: CASSLTSGSTDTQYF.